The sequence of this TCR beta chain was determined in a study of T cell changes during pregnancy in multiple sclerosis. CDR3 length equals 16 residues. V was clipped by 6 bases and J by 1 base, with 17 bases between them. The germline gives CDR1 LGHNA, CDR2 YSLEER. Sequencing was performed with immunoSEQ multiplex PCR; in TCRdb, only in-frame clones are kept and a portion is missing. The profile shows roughly 48,000 clones, roughly 85% of them singletons. This rearrangement joins TRBV4-3 to TRBJ2-3, with D tentatively TRBD2 (7 bases). The source of this sequence is a female donor with multiple sclerosis, enrolled in a pregnancy study. Specimen: CD4+ T cells from peripheral blood mononuclear cells, collected in the second trimester of pregnancy. CDR3 sequence: CASSRIREGGTDTQYF. The CDR3, as DNA: TGCGCCAGCAGTCGAATTAGGGAGGGGGGCACAGATACGCAGTATTTT.